The sequence of this T cell receptor (beta chain) was determined in a study of blood T cell repertoires in COVID-19. In the study overall: Collection of acute and convalescent COVID-19 samples took place in the United States, Italy and Spain. From T cells, B-cell-depleted T cells, or PBMCs came the material, which was cDNA or gDNA.

Per the original data handling: Amplification of reference gene primers provided the estimated nucleated cell counts. Profiled with immunoSEQ multiplex PCR; TCRdb holds only in-frame clones, not every one. That table supplies the V and J calls and clone size; D and trimming were determined from the DNA. The sample has about 280,000 clones, roughly 86% seen once; the top ten hold 9.4%. Germline V gene sequence: CDR1 SGHAT, CDR2 FQNNGV. This CDR3 has 13 amino acids. V was trimmed by 4 bases and J by 10 bases, leaving 11 bases between them. The sequenced sample consisted of peripheral blood. The receptor was isolated from a young man with active or convalescent COVID-19. The V gene is TRBV11-2, the J gene TRBJ1-6, with unresolved D. CDR3 protein: CASSSGTGSPLHF. DNA for the CDR3: TGTGCCAGCAGCTCAGGCACTGGATCACCCCTCCACTTT. Based on the CDR3 plus reference TRBV11-2 and TRBJ1-6, the full variable domain is EAGVAQSPRYKIIEKRQSVAFWCNPISGHATLYWYQQILGQGPKLLIQFQNNGVVDDSQLPKDRFSAERLKGVDSTLKIQPAKLEDSAVYLCASSSGTGSPLHFGNGTRLTVT.